The present T cell receptor (beta chain) was sequenced within a study of cytomegalovirus exposure and HLA in healthy donors. Study findings and constraints: As a later analysis showed, a missense DCLRE1C variant was linked to trimming of TCR beta V- and J-genes. Later, an analysis found that common viral pathogens appeared to be linked with several of the most significant clusters. Earlier analysis looked at TCR beta V segments, and most were productive about 87% or about 30% of the time.

Worth noting for this clone: Its specificity is not known.

Healthy bone marrow donors supplied every sample. With 60 Vbeta and 13 Jbeta primers, the PCR was carried out. Generated by immunoSEQ multiplex PCR, the TCRdb table keeps only in-frame clones and is missing some. The table lists 65,000 to 90,000 clones, around three quarters of them singletons. The V segment lost 4 bases and the J segment 10 bases; nucleotides outside the gene matches: 9. CDR3 size: 12 residues. Germline V gene sequence: CDR1 GTSNPN, CDR2 SVGIG (reference sequence). The rearrangement uses TRBV30 and TRBJ1-2; TRBD1 matches 7 bases. The TCR originated in a man under 40 in good health and CMV-seronegative. The sequenced sample was PBMCs. The CDR3 DNA reads as TGTGCCTGGATGTGGGACAGCGGGCCCTACACCTTC. Its protein product is CAWMWDSGPYTF.